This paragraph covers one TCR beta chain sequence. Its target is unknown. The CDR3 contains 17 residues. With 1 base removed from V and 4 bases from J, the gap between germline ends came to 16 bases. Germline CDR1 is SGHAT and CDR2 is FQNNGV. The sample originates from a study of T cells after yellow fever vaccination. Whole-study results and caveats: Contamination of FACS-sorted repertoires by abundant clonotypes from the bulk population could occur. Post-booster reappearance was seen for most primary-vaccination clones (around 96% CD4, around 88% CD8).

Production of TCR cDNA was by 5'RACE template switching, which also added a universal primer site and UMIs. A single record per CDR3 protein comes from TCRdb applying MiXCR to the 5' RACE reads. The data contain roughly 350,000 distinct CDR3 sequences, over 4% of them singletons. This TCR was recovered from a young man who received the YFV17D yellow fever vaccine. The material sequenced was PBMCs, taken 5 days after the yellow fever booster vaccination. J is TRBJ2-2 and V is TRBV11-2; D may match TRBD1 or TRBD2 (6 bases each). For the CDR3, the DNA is TGTGCCAGCAGCTTAGTGTGGGGGGCTGATGTCACCGGGGAGCTGTTTTTT. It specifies CASSLVWGADVTGELFF.